The 29 T cell receptor beta chains below come from one sample, sequenced in a study of T cell repertoires in ileal Crohn's disease. Here immunoSEQ multiplex PCR was the method, and the copy in TCRdb shows in-frame clones only, minus some. The table records 15,000 or so clones, 70% to 90% of them present only once. Sample: ileal tissue. The source of these receptors is an adult with Crohn's disease.

The J gene is TRBJ2-3, the V gene TRBV10-2; tentative D call: TRBD1 (5 bases). Germline lookup yields CDR1 WSHSY and CDR2 SAAADI. Between the trimmed V and J ends, which lost 0 bases and 5 bases, there was a span of 9 bases. The CDR3 covers 14 residues. In DNA, the CDR3 is TGCGCCAGCAGTGAGTCGGGCAGGGAAGATACGCAGTATTTT. Its translation: CASSESGREDTQYF.

This clone was recorded once. This chain uses TRBV18 with TRBJ1-4, with 8 bases identical to TRBD1. The V gene end was trimmed by 3 bases and the J gene end by 7 bases; junction bases not matched to a gene: 4. This CDR3 comprises 14 residues. Per germline, CDR1 KGHSH and CDR2 LQKENI. The CDR3 DNA is TGTGCCAGCTCACCGGACAGGGTTGGTGAAAAACTGTTTTTT. Translating it yields CASSPDRVGEKLFF.

The chain has TRBV4-3 and TRBJ2-1; TRBD2 aligns across 8 bases. J lost 9 bases, V lost 1 base, and 8 bases had no gene match. Germline V gene lookup returns CDR1 LGHNA and CDR2 YSLEER. The CDR3 has 15 residues. The CDR3 protein is CASSQVAGGMFEQFF. The DNA for the CDR3 is TGCGCCAGCAGCCAAGTGGCGGGAGGTATGTTTGAGCAGTTCTTC.

The V call is TRBV10-3, the J call TRBJ2-5, with D tentatively TRBD2 (5 bases). Germline V CDR1 and CDR2: ENHRY, SYGVKD. This CDR3 contains 13 residues. Trimming took 7 bases from V and 2 from J, leaving 11 bases between them. CDR3: CAITRRPQETQYF. The DNA for the CDR3 is TGTGCCATCACCCGGAGGCCGCAAGAGACCCAGTACTTC.

This chain links TRBV7-9 with TRBJ2-1, with 11 positions matching TRBD2. Germline CDR1 SEHNR, CDR2 FQNEAQ (reference sequence). CDR3 length: 17 residues. The V and J ends lost 8 bases and 0 bases, in that order; junction bases with no gene match: 9. The CDR3 reads CASGRGTSGRSYNEQFF. Here the CDR3 DNA reads TGTGCCAGCGGCCGCGGGACTAGCGGCCGCTCCTACAATGAGCAGTTCTTC.

The table lists this clone with a count of one. This rearrangement joins TRBV6-6 to TRBJ2-7; 8 nucleotides align to TRBD2. This CDR3 is built from 15 residues. Unmatched junction bases numbered 9, after V lost 6 bases and J lost 2 bases. Germline V gene sequence: CDR1 MNHNY, CDR2 SVGAGI (reference sequence). DNA for the CDR3: TGTGCCAGCAGACATGGACTAGCAGGAACCTACGAGCAGTACTTC. Protein: CASRHGLAGTYEQYF.

The chain carries TRBV11-2 and TRBJ1-1; TRBD1 aligns across 7 bases. This CDR3 comprises 14 residues. Per germline, CDR1 SGHAT and CDR2 FQNNGV. The V segment lost 5 bases and the J segment 1 base; nucleotides outside the gene matches: 4. CDR3: CASSTHRGNTEAFF. The CDR3 DNA reads TGTGCCAGCAGCACCCACAGGGGGAACACTGAAGCTTTCTTT.

This clone has only one observation. The gene calls are TRBV7-8 and TRBJ2-5, with D tentatively TRBD1 (6 bases). CDR1 and CDR2 (germline): SGHVS, FQNEAQ. V gave up 5 bases and J gave up 4 bases, with 14 bases separating them. This CDR3 contains 14 residues. CDR3 sequence: CASSPGTSGETQYF. The DNA for the CDR3 is TGTGCCAGCAGCCCGGGGACATCGGGAGAGACCCAGTACTTC.

The V and J genes are TRBV7-9 and TRBJ2-7; tentative D call: TRBD2 (5 bases). The CDR3 covers 13 residues. Trimming took 8 bases from V and 2 from J, leaving 13 bases between them. The V gene's germline CDR1 is SEHNR and CDR2 FQNEAQ (reference sequence). The DNA of the CDR3 is TGTGCCAGCGAGAACGGGAAAACCTACGAGCAGTACTTC. It translates to CASENGKTYEQYF.

V is TRBV6-5 and J is TRBJ2-7; 8 nucleotides align to TRBD1. V gave up 6 bases and J gave up 2 bases; unmatched junction bases: 0. In germline, CDR1 is MNHEY, CDR2 SVGAGI. This CDR3 is 12 amino acids long. In nucleotides, the CDR3 is TGTGCCAGCAGGACAGGGGCCTACGAGCAGTACTTC. Its protein is CASRTGAYEQYF.

The V and J genes are TRBV28 and TRBJ1-5; maybe TRBD1 (5 bases). From germline, CDR1 is MDHEN and CDR2 SYDVKM. The CDR3 is made up of 13 amino acids. Trimming shortened V by 2 bases and J by 6 bases, and 8 bases separated the two germline ends. CDR3 in amino acids: CASSLRGSQPQHF. In nucleotides, the CDR3 is TGTGCCAGCAGTTTAAGGGGATCTCAGCCCCAGCATTTT.

This chain joins TRBV19 and TRBJ1-4, with 7 bases fitting TRBD1. In germline, CDR1 is LNHDA, CDR2 SQIVND (reference sequence). V shed 5 bases and J 5 bases; nucleotides not matched to a gene: 8. This CDR3 contains 15 residues. As DNA, the CDR3 is TGTGCCAGTAGTGGTAGGGCGACAGGGAATGAAAAACTGTTTTTT. Its translation: CASSGRATGNEKLFF.

The chain couples TRBV9 to TRBJ1-6; D might be TRBD1 (6 bases). The V gene lost 0 bases and the J gene lost 7 bases, with 11 bases spanning the gap. The CDR3 runs 15 residues. Germline V gives CDR1 SGDLS, CDR2 YYNGEE. CDR3 DNA sequence: TGTGCCAGCAGCGTAGCGCAGGGGCGGAATTCACCCCTCCACTTT. Translation gives CASSVAQGRNSPLHF.

This chain connects TRBV27 to TRBJ2-7; D is possibly TRBD1 (8 bases). Germline V CDR1 and CDR2: MNHEY, SMNVEV (reference sequence). The CDR3 extends over 17 amino acids. V lost 2 bases to trimming and J lost 2 bases, with 19 bases between them. CDR3 nucleotides: TGTGCCAGCAGTTTAACGGGGGCAACAGGGGGGGCCTACGAGCAGTACTTC. Protein sequence: CASSLTGATGGAYEQYF.

This chain links TRBV6-6 with TRBJ1-2; tentative D call: TRBD1 (5 bases). The CDR3 length is 14 residues. Trimming shortened V by 5 bases and J by 2 bases, and 12 bases separated the two germline ends. Germline V gene data show CDR1 as MNHNY and CDR2 as SVGAGI (reference sequence). The CDR3 DNA is TGTGCCAGCAGTCCTCCCTCAGGGAACTATGGCTACACCTTC. It codes for CASSPPSGNYGYTF.

This chain links TRBV5-5 with TRBJ2-2; D perhaps matches TRBD2 (7 bases). V lost 0 bases and J 3 bases, leaving 15 bases between the germline ends. The CDR3 has 17 amino acids. Germline values: CDR1 SGHKS, CDR2 YYEKEE (reference sequence). The CDR3 loop reads CASSLVGGARDTGELFF. The CDR3 region has the DNA TGTGCCAGCAGCTTGGTTGGGGGGGCGCGCGACACCGGGGAGCTGTTTTTT.

The V call is TRBV5-5, the J call TRBJ2-1, with TRBD2 identical over 10 bases. CDR1 and CDR2 (germline): SGHKS, YYEKEE (reference sequence). J gave up 8 bases and V 4 bases, and 9 bases lay outside the gene matches. The CDR3 spans 15 residues. The CDR3 DNA reads as TGTGCCAGCAGCCCCAGCGGGAGGGCCGCGGATGAGCAGTTCTTC. Protein: CASSPSGRAADEQFF.

The gene calls are TRBV4-1 and TRBJ1-5, with TRBD1 matching 7 bases. Germline-derived CDR1 and CDR2 are MGHRA and YSYEKL. V gave up 5 bases and J gave up 7 bases; unmatched junction bases: 11. The CDR3 extends over 15 amino acids. The CDR3 here is CASSIRRGPGQPQHF. In nucleotides, the CDR3 is TGCGCCAGCAGCATTCGTAGGGGGCCTGGGCAGCCCCAGCATTTT.

The rearrangement joins TRBV5-1 to TRBJ1-1; 8 bases are shared with TRBD1. V dropped 7 bases and J dropped 11; count of bases not matched to a gene: 13. Germline CDR1 reads SGHRS; CDR2 reads YFSETQ. The CDR3 has 13 residues. This CDR3 is CASGDRGEPEAFF. CDR3 DNA sequence: TGCGCCAGCGGTGACAGGGGCGAACCAGAGGCTTTCTTT.

The CDR3 DNA sequence: TGTGCCTCCATCCGGGACAACTCCTACGAGCAGTACTTC. Translated, it gives CASIRDNSYEQYF. The rearrangement links TRBV30 to TRBJ2-7, with a possible D match to TRBD1 (6 bases). V lost 7 bases, J lost 0 bases, and 13 bases lay in between. The germline gives CDR1 GTSNPN, CDR2 SVGIG (reference sequence). CDR3 length: 13 residues.

The rearrangement joins TRBV2 to TRBJ2-2, with 7 bases matching TRBD1. Germline trimming cut 4 bases from V and 5 bases from J; bases unmatched to any gene: 1. The germline gives CDR1 SNHLY, CDR2 FYNNEI. The CDR3 runs to 13 residues. In DNA, the CDR3 is TGTGCCAGCAGTGGACAGGGTACCGGGGAGCTGTTTTTT. This sequence encodes CASSGQGTGELFF.

CDR3 amino acids: CASKAGDYEQYF. The CDR3 DNA reads as TGTGCCAGCAAGGCGGGTGACTACGAGCAGTACTTC. V and J are TRBV27 and TRBJ2-7; D is perhaps TRBD2 (5 bases). CDR3 length equals 12 residues. Per germline, CDR1 MNHEY and CDR2 SMNVEV (reference sequence). The germline V and J ends were trimmed by 7 bases and 3 bases, with 10 bases remaining between them.

The CDR3 DNA reads as TGTGCCAGCAGCTTTAGCGGGACAGGGGGCCTAGCTTTCTTT. Its translation: CASSFSGTGGLAFF. This chain joins TRBV7-3 and TRBJ1-1; 12 bases are shared with TRBD1. Unmatched junction bases numbered 6, after V lost 3 bases and J lost 10 bases. The CDR3 loop spans 14 amino acids. Looked up from germline, CDR1 is SGHTA and CDR2 is FQGTGA.

The chain employs TRBV6-5 and TRBJ1-2, with TRBD1 matching 8 bases. The V gene's germline CDR1 is MNHEY and CDR2 SVGAGI. V trimming: 6 bases; J trimming: 5 bases; junction bases outside the gene matches: 5. The CDR3 runs to 13 residues. Here the CDR3 reads CASSPDRDYGYTF. The DNA for the CDR3 is TGTGCCAGCAGCCCGGACAGGGATTATGGCTACACCTTC.

The chain links TRBV6-5 to TRBJ1-2; TRBD1 matches at 8 bases. This CDR3 region has 15 residues. V gave up 2 bases and J gave up 3 bases; unmatched junction bases: 5. Germline V gives CDR1 MNHEY, CDR2 SVGAGI. CDR3 in amino acids: CASSYVGQGHYGYTF. DNA for the CDR3: TGTGCCAGCAGTTACGTCGGACAGGGTCACTATGGCTACACCTTC.

The chain carries TRBV5-1 and TRBJ2-3; 7 bases align to TRBD2. Germline-derived CDR1 and CDR2 are SGHRS and YFSETQ. CDR3 size: 17 residues. The trim removed 0 bases at V and 4 bases at J, leaving 11 bases unmatched. The CDR3 loop is CASSLDPGLGGADTQYF. Written as DNA, the CDR3 is TGCGCCAGCAGCTTGGATCCAGGGTTGGGGGGGGCAGATACGCAGTATTTT.

CDR3 sequence reads: CASSLSGQGTQYF. The CDR3 coding sequence is TGTGCCAGCAGCTTATCGGGACAGGGTACTCAGTACTTC. The chain is built from TRBV7-6 and TRBJ2-7; 9 bases map to TRBD1. The V and J ends lost 2 bases and 10 bases, in that order; junction bases with no gene match: 6. Germline assignment: CDR1 SGHVS and CDR2 FNYEAQ. This CDR3 spans 13 amino acids.

The chain uses TRBV28 and TRBJ1-1; 10 positions match TRBD1. From germline, CDR1 is MDHEN and CDR2 SYDVKM. CDR3 length equals 14 residues. Trimming cost V 6 bases and J 1 base; bases outside gene matches: 2. Here the CDR3 reads CASRGTGENTEAFF. CDR3 in DNA: TGTGCCAGCAGGGGGACAGGGGAGAACACTGAAGCTTTCTTT.

This clone was counted between two and nine times. The V gene is TRBV10-3, the J gene TRBJ2-2; D gene unclear. Trimming cost V 7 bases and J 0 bases, with 12 bases left between them. Per the germline V gene, CDR1 is ENHRY and CDR2 is SYGVKD. The CDR3 extends over 15 amino acids. The CDR3 here is CAIKMGDPNTGELFF. The DNA of the CDR3 is TGTGCCATCAAAATGGGCGACCCGAACACCGGGGAGCTGTTTTTT.